This T cell receptor beta chain was profiled in a study of cytomegalovirus exposure and HLA in healthy donors. The PCR contained 60 Vbeta and 13 Jbeta primers. Profiled with immunoSEQ multiplex PCR; TCRdb holds only in-frame clones, not every one. The repertoire consists of some 150,000 clones, with 65% to 80% occurring once and the leading ten covering approximately 4%. Deletions cut 7 bases from V and 6 bases from J, with 15 bases between. The CDR3 contains 14 residues. Germline assignment: CDR1 SNHLY and CDR2 FYNNEI. Sequenced input: PBMCs. The receptor comes from a woman aged 40 to 50 in good health and CMV-seronegative. This chain links TRBV2 with TRBJ1-4; possible D gene TRBD1, 6 bases. The CDR3 here is CASTTDSRYEKLFF. Here the CDR3 DNA reads TGTGCCAGCACTACGGACAGTCGGTATGAAAAACTGTTTTTT.